The rows below give T cell receptor beta chains drawn from one sample of a study of blood T cell repertoires in COVID-19. Sequencing was performed with immunoSEQ multiplex PCR; in TCRdb, only in-frame clones are kept and a portion is missing. In the table there are some 88,000 clones, 75% to 85% of which are singletons. Sequenced material: peripheral blood. The receptors here all came from a human donor in a cohort sampled during active COVID-19. Both conserved end residues are part of each CDR3. A D gene is named only where the DNA matches it firmly. Only part of the rows carry a size: once, few, many, or a class if the clone is expanded.

>NA|TRBV5-1|TRBJ2-6|NA
CASSLGHSGANVLTF
TGCGCCAGCAGCTTGGGACATTCTGGGGCCAACGTCCTGACTTTC
>NA|TRBV19|TRBJ2-1|NA
CASSVTIHNEQFF
TGTGCCAGTAGTGTGACAATTCACAATGAGCAGTTCTTC
>NA|TRBV18|TRBJ2-3|TRBD1
CASSQGTGGASTDTQYF
TGTGCCAGCTCACAAGGGACAGGGGGAGCTAGCACAGATACGCAGTATTTT
>NA|TRBV18|TRBJ1-1|NA
CASSPGSIGMNTEAFF
TGTGCCAGCTCCCCCGGATCGATCGGGATGAACACTGAAGCTTTCTTT
>once|TRBV7-9|TRBJ2-2|TRBD2
CASSSSGTNTGELFF
TGTGCCAGCAGCTCGAGCGGGACGAACACCGGGGAGCTGTTTTTT
>few|TRBV9|TRBJ2-2|NA
CASSPRENTGELFF
TGTGCCAGCAGCCCCCGGGAGAACACCGGGGAGCTGTTTTTT
>NA|TRBV5-1|TRBJ2-1|TRBD2
CASSPIAGPYNEQFF
TGCGCCAGCAGCCCTATAGCGGGGCCCTACAATGAGCAGTTCTTC
>NA|TRBV3-1/TRBV3-2|TRBJ2-1|TRBD2
CASRGTSGRAGNEQFF
TGTGCCAGCAGGGGGACTAGCGGGAGGGCGGGCAATGAGCAGTTCTTC
>few|TRBV3-1/TRBV3-2|TRBJ1-5|NA
CASSQPGQTQPQHF
TGTGCCAGCAGCCAACCGGGACAAACACAGCCCCAGCATTTT
>NA|TRBV18|TRBJ1-1|NA
CASSSQGRTEAFF
TGTGCCAGCTCATCGCAGGGGCGGACTGAAGCTTTCTTT
>NA|TRBV6-2/TRBV6-3|TRBJ2-3|NA
CASSSGWGPRDTQYF
TGTGCCAGCAGTTCGGGGTGGGGGCCCCGGGATACGCAGTATTTT
>NA|TRBV10-3|TRBJ2-1|TRBD2
CAISEPLGTSGREQRYNEQFF
TGTGCCATCAGTGAGCCGCTCGGGACTAGCGGGCGGGAACAAAGATACAATGAGCAGTTCTTC
>NA|TRBV28|TRBJ1-2|NA
CASTQGAELYGYTF
TGTGCCAGCACCCAAGGGGCAGAACTCTATGGCTACACCTTC
>NA|TRBV6-6|TRBJ1-2|TRBD1
CASIRSWTGTNGYTF
TGTGCCAGCATCCGTTCATGGACAGGCACTAATGGCTACACCTTC
>NA|TRBV7-3|TRBJ2-1|TRBD1
CASSVDRGDYNEQFF
TGTGCCAGCAGCGTAGACAGGGGAGACTACAATGAGCAGTTCTTC
>NA|TRBV11-2|TRBJ2-7|NA
CASSPIPQGPSSYEQYF
TGTGCCAGCAGCCCGATTCCCCAGGGCCCCAGCTCCTACGAGCAGTACTTC
>few|TRBV5-6|TRBJ2-2|TRBD2
CASSLGPVAGGGTGELFF
TGTGCCAGCAGCTTGGGGCCGGTAGCGGGAGGAGGCACCGGGGAGCTGTTTTTT
>once|TRBV3-1/TRBV3-2|TRBJ2-3|NA
CASSQVGGITDTQYF
TGTGCCAGCAGCCAGGTTGGGGGGATCACAGATACGCAGTATTTT
>NA|TRBV4-3|TRBJ2-7|NA
CASSQGFAGAFGEQYF
TGCGCCAGCAGCCAAGGATTCGCGGGGGCCTTTGGCGAGCAGTACTTC
>NA|TRBV19|TRBJ1-1|NA
CASTRGYAEAFF
TGTGCCAGTACGAGGGGGTACGCTGAGGCTTTCTTT
>NA|TRBV6-2/TRBV6-3|TRBJ1-5|TRBD1
CASSNYRGPQPQHF
TGTGCCAGCAGCAACTACAGGGGGCCTCAGCCCCAGCATTTT
>NA|TRBV2|TRBJ1-3|NA
CASKYRAQSSGNTIYF
TGTGCCAGCAAATACAGGGCGCAAAGCTCTGGAAACACCATATATTTT
>NA|TRBV6-1|TRBJ2-1|TRBD1
CASSEIDGQGPNEQFF
TGTGCCAGCAGTGAAATTGACGGACAGGGGCCCAATGAGCAGTTCTTC
>NA|TRBV5-1|TRBJ2-2|TRBD2
CASSLGLAGFGELFF
TGCGCCAGCAGCTTGGGTCTAGCGGGATTCGGGGAGCTGTTTTTT
>NA|TRBV2|TRBJ2-7|TRBD1
CASSKTGGVYEQYF
TGTGCCAGCTCAAAGACAGGGGGGGTCTACGAGCAGTACTTC
>NA|TRBV14|TRBJ1-2|TRBD1
CASSQDLIGTAYGYTF
TGTGCCAGCAGCCAAGATTTGATCGGGACAGCCTATGGCTACACCTTC
>NA|TRBV15|TRBJ2-3|TRBD1
CATSRSGTGADTQYF
TGTGCCACCAGCAGATCTGGGACAGGGGCAGATACGCAGTATTTT
>NA|TRBV2|TRBJ2-7|TRBD2
CASRRTSGSDEQYF
TGTGCCAGCAGGAGGACTAGCGGGAGCGACGAGCAGTACTTC
>NA|TRBV5-1|TRBJ2-3|TRBD2
CASSLRPAIAGGTDTQYF
TGCGCCAGCAGCTTACGACCGGCAATAGCGGGAGGTACAGATACGCAGTATTTT
>NA|TRBV18|TRBJ2-7|NA
CASSQSRGKDYEQYF
TGTGCCAGCTCACAGTCTAGGGGGAAGGACTACGAGCAGTACTTC
>NA|TRBV19|TRBJ2-2|TRBD1
CASSIGGTGVTGELFF
TGTGCCAGTAGTATAGGAGGGACAGGGGTCACCGGGGAGCTGTTTTTT
>NA|TRBV10-3|TRBJ1-1|NA
CAISPSGSGAFF
TGTGCCATCAGCCCATCGGGGTCCGGAGCTTTCTTT
>NA|TRBV6-5|TRBJ2-1|NA
CASRGSSLSEQFF
TGTGCCAGCAGGGGGTCTAGCCTCAGTGAGCAGTTCTTC
>once|TRBV19|TRBJ2-1|TRBD2
CASSPHKPRTRNEQFF
TGTGCCAGTAGTCCGCACAAACCTAGGACTAGGAATGAGCAGTTCTTC
>few|TRBV25-1|TRBJ2-2|NA
CASSDPVAERVGTGELFF
TGTGCCAGCAGTGACCCAGTTGCGGAGAGGGTTGGGACCGGGGAGCTGTTTTTT
>NA|TRBV4-2|TRBJ2-7|TRBD2
CASSQELAGAADEQYF
TGTGCCAGCAGCCAAGAACTAGCGGGAGCCGCCGACGAGCAGTACTTC
>NA|TRBV4-1|TRBJ1-2|NA
CASSPREGDNYGYTF
TGCGCCAGCAGCCCCCGGGAGGGAGATAACTATGGCTACACCTTC
>once|TRBV2|TRBJ1-1|NA
CASNRQVTNTEAFF
TGTGCCAGCAATCGACAGGTGACGAACACTGAAGCTTTCTTT
>few|TRBV4-1|TRBJ2-2|NA
CASSQEAANTGELFF
TGCGCCAGCAGCCAAGAAGCGGCTAACACCGGGGAGCTGTTTTTT
>few|TRBV6-1|TRBJ1-3|TRBD1
CASSEVGQASNTIYF
TGTGCCAGCAGTGAAGTAGGACAGGCATCAAACACCATATATTTT
>NA|TRBV10-3|TRBJ1-2|TRBD1
CAISESSRDRSYGYTF
TGTGCCATCAGTGAGTCATCTCGGGACAGGTCCTATGGCTACACCTTC
>NA|TRBV18|TRBJ2-5|NA
CASSLQGSDETQYF
TGTGCCAGCTCGCTGCAGGGGAGTGACGAGACCCAGTACTTC
>few|TRBV5-1|TRBJ2-1|TRBD2
CASSFTAGARPYNNEQFF
TGCGCCAGCAGCTTTACAGCGGGAGCCCGCCCCTATAACAATGAGCAGTTCTTC
>once|TRBV15|TRBJ2-5|NA
CATNGGVQETQYF
TGTGCCACCAACGGCGGGGTACAAGAGACCCAGTACTTC
>many|TRBV3-1/TRBV3-2|TRBJ2-7|TRBD2
CASSQPGLASEQYF
TGTGCCAGCAGCCAACCGGGACTAGCGAGCGAGCAGTACTTC
>NA|TRBV4-2|TRBJ2-3|NA
CASAWFSGSTDTQYF
TGTGCCAGTGCCTGGTTCAGCGGGAGCACAGATACGCAGTATTTT
>once|TRBV4-3|TRBJ2-7|NA
CASSRSPFQYEQYF
TGCGCCAGCAGCCGGAGTCCATTCCAATACGAGCAGTACTTC
>NA|TRBV4-3|TRBJ1-1|TRBD1
CASSQVTGETEAFF
TGCGCCAGCAGCCAAGTGACAGGGGAAACTGAAGCTTTCTTT
>few|TRBV6-5|TRBJ2-7|TRBD2
CASSYSGLAGNEQYF
TGTGCCAGCAGTTACTCCGGACTAGCGGGCAACGAGCAGTACTTC
>NA|TRBV19|TRBJ2-2|NA
CASSPPGWGGTGELFF
TGTGCCAGTAGTCCCCCAGGATGGGGAGGTACCGGGGAGCTGTTTTTT
>NA|TRBV12-5|TRBJ1-1|NA
CASGLAIKQENTEAFF
TGTGCTAGTGGTTTGGCTATTAAACAGGAGAACACTGAAGCTTTCTTT
>NA|TRBV9|TRBJ2-5|TRBD2
CASSSRGSGSLETQYF
TGTGCCAGCAGCTCCCGGGGTAGCGGGAGCTTGGAGACCCAGTACTTC
>NA|TRBV19|TRBJ1-5|TRBD1
CASSDRDRWYQPQHF
TGTGCCAGTAGCGACCGGGACAGATGGTATCAGCCCCAGCATTTT
>NA|TRBV7-3|TRBJ2-1|TRBD2
CASSSPGLAGGSYNEQFF
TGTGCCAGCAGCTCCCCCGGACTAGCGGGGGGCTCCTACAATGAGCAGTTCTTC
>NA|TRBV14|TRBJ2-1|TRBD2
CASSQLSGRVTYNEQFF
TGTGCCAGCAGCCAACTTAGCGGGAGGGTCACCTACAATGAGCAGTTCTTC
>NA|TRBV9|TRBJ2-5|NA
CASSVAPANQETQYF
TGTGCCAGCAGCGTAGCTCCAGCGAACCAAGAGACCCAGTACTTC
>NA|TRBV2|TRBJ1-4|TRBD1
CANRDRVTANEKLFF
TGTGCCAACCGAGACAGGGTAACGGCTAATGAAAAACTGTTTTTT
>few|TRBV7-2|TRBJ2-4|TRBD2
CASSLTGLAGIQYF
TGTGCCAGCAGCTTAACTGGACTAGCGGGCATTCAGTACTTC
>few|TRBV15|TRBJ2-3|TRBD2
CATSTSLAGGTDTQYF
TGTGCCACCAGCACGTCCTTAGCGGGGGGCACAGATACGCAGTATTTT